Shown below are 11 T cell receptor beta chains from a single sample sequenced in a study of shared clonotypes between healthy human individuals. Sequenced by immunoSEQ multiplex PCR; TCRdb stores in-frame clones only, minus some. The sample shows approximately 1.1 million clones, approximately 80% of them seen only once. Source material: memory CD4+ T cells from PBMCs. Documented subset: CD45RA-negative fraction. The source of these receptors is a man younger than 35 in good health. Some clones in this sample may be carry-over from other donors' samples.

The chain uses TRBV5-4 and TRBJ2-7; 12 positions match TRBD1. Germline V gives CDR1 SGHNT, CDR2 YYREEE (reference sequence). This CDR3 has 15 residues. Germline trimming cut 4 bases from V and 4 bases from J; bases unmatched to any gene: 6. The CDR3 is CASSTGTGGRYEQYF. The CDR3, as DNA: TGTGCCAGCAGCACGGGGACAGGGGGCCGGTACGAGCAGTACTTC.

This clone was counted between two and nine times. The rearrangement uses TRBV7-6 and TRBJ1-3; D remains ambiguous. V lost 5 bases, J lost 0 bases, and 11 bases lay in between. This CDR3 spans 15 amino acids. Germline V lookup: CDR1 SGHVS, CDR2 FNYEAQ. CDR3 bases: TGTGCCAGCAGCGCCGCGCCCGGCTCTGGAAACACCATATATTTT. Translated, it gives CASSAAPGSGNTIYF.

The chain links TRBV25-1 to TRBJ1-2; D gene ambiguous. Germline values: CDR1 MGHDK, CDR2 SYGVNS. The V gene lost 0 bases and the J gene lost 8 bases, with 7 bases spanning the gap. This CDR3 is built from 12 residues. The CDR3 nucleotides read TGTGCCAGCAGTGAATATAAACAGGGCTACACCTTC. Translating gives CASSEYKQGYTF.

This clone was observed a handful of times. The CDR3 DNA reads TGTGCCAGCAGCTTAGATGGCCGGGTCGGGACCGGTGAGCAGTTCTTC. This codes for CASSLDGRVGTGEQFF. The chain recombines TRBV11-2 with TRBJ2-1, with D tentatively TRBD1 or TRBD2 (5 bases each). The CDR3 contains 16 residues. Deletions cut 0 bases from V and 9 bases from J, with 18 bases between. The germline CDR1 and CDR2 sequences are SGHAT and FQNNGV.

The chain combines TRBV5-1 with TRBJ2-2; the D is unclear. The length of the CDR3 is 14 residues. Germline V gives CDR1 SGHRS, CDR2 YFSETQ. V was pared by 7 bases and J by 0 bases, with 10 bases between. The CDR3 spells CASANQANTGELFF. The CDR3 region has the DNA TGCGCCAGCGCTAATCAAGCGAACACCGGGGAGCTGTTTTTT. Drawing the rest from reference TRBV5-1 and TRBJ2-2, the complete variable domain is KAGVTQTPRYLIKTRGQQVTLSCSPISGHRSVSWYQQTPGQGLQFLFEYFSETQRNKGNFPGRFSGRQFSNSRSEMNVSTLELGDSALYLCASANQANTGELFFGEGSRLTVL.

This clone was picked up a small number of times. The chain employs TRBV28 and TRBJ1-4; D not certain. The CDR3 covers 15 residues. Germline lookup yields CDR1 MDHEN and CDR2 SYDVKM. Trimming shortened V by 6 bases and J by 0 bases, and 11 bases separated the two germline ends. The CDR3: CASRVRLATNEKLFF. CDR3 DNA sequence: TGTGCCAGCAGGGTACGTCTTGCAACTAATGAAAAACTGTTTTTT.

This clone was seen a handful of times. The chain combines TRBV7-2 with TRBJ2-2, with no clear D. This CDR3 spans 16 amino acids. The germline V and J ends were trimmed by 1 base and 8 bases, with 17 bases remaining between them. Germline-derived CDR1 and CDR2 are SGHTA and FQGNSA. The CDR3, as DNA: TGTGCCAGCAGCTTAGAGGCTAGTTTGGCTAGTGGGGAGCTGTTTTTT. Its translation is CASSLEASLASGELFF.

Details on this clone: A much larger clone is a single base away; this may be a read error. V is TRBV7-9 and J is TRBJ2-3, with 7 bases aligning to TRBD2. Germline CDR1 is SEHNR and CDR2 is FQNEAQ (reference sequence). The CDR3 is 14 residues long. J was trimmed by 4 bases and V by 1 base; bases with no gene match: 2. The CDR3 region is CASSLELAADTQYF. The CDR3 nucleotides read TGTGCCAGCAGCTTAGAGCTAGCGGCAGATACGCAGTATTTT.

This clone was observed once. The chain employs TRBV13 and TRBJ2-2; no definite D call. This CDR3 has 13 amino acids. The V gene's germline CDR1 is PRHDT and CDR2 FYEKMQ (reference sequence). The germline V and J ends were trimmed by 1 base and 6 bases, with 6 bases remaining between them. The CDR3 protein is CASSLVIPGELFF. The CDR3 DNA reads TGTGCCAGCAGCTTAGTTATCCCCGGGGAGCTGTTTTTT.

This rearrangement joins TRBV7-9 to TRBJ1-1; no clear D. V was shortened by 3 bases and J by 8 bases, with 7 bases between the two germline ends. The germline V gene encodes CDR1 SEHNR and CDR2 FQNEAQ (reference sequence). This CDR3 has 11 residues. CDR3 sequence reads: CASSFLVEAFF. DNA for the CDR3: TGTGCCAGCAGCTTCCTGGTGGAAGCTTTCTTT.

V and J are TRBV19 and TRBJ2-3; 11 nucleotides align to TRBD2. From germline, CDR1 is LNHDA and CDR2 SQIVND (reference sequence). The CDR3 length is 15 residues. Losses at the gene ends were 3 bases for V and 5 bases for J; bases not matched to a gene: 4. In nucleotides, the CDR3 is TGTGCCAGTAGTATTGGTAGCGGGAGGGTAGATACGCAGTATTTT. It yields the protein CASSIGSGRVDTQYF.